Below, one T cell receptor (beta chain) is given with its context. Its antigen is currently unknown. Method: immunoSEQ multiplex PCR; TCRdb's copy keeps in-frame clones and lacks some. The top ten hold 2% to 2.5% of the sample, which has tens of thousands of clones, around 90% seen once. The germline V and J ends were trimmed by 6 bases and 0 bases, with 10 bases remaining between them. The CDR3 loop spans 14 amino acids. CDR1 MRHNA and CDR2 SNTAGT come from the germline V gene. This record belongs to a study of graft-versus-host responses after intestinal transplantation. The sequenced sample was unstimulated CD4+ T cells sorted from spleen or lymph node cells, obtained before transplant. The TCR sequence derives from a human donor who was the organ donor for an intestinal transplant. The genes are TRBV6-4 and TRBJ2-3, with unresolved D. CDR3 coding DNA: TGTGCCAGCAGAATGAGTATAAGCACAGATACGCAGTATTTT. Translated, it gives CASRMSISTDTQYF.